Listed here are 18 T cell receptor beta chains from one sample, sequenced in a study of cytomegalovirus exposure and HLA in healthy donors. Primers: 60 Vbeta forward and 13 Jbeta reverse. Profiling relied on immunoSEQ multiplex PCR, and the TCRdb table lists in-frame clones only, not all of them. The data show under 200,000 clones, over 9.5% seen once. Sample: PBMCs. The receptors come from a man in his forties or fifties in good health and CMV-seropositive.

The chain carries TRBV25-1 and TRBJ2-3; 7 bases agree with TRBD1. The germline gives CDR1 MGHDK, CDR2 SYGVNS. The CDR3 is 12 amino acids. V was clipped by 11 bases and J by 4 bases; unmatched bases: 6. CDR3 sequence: CAVGTVADTQYF. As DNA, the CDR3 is TGTGCCGTCGGGACAGTAGCAGATACGCAGTATTTT.

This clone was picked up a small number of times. This chain's CDR3 is CASSLAFGTPTYNEQFF. The CDR3 region has the DNA TGTGCCAGCAGCTTAGCCTTTGGGACACCTACCTACAATGAGCAGTTCTTC. J is TRBJ2-1 and V is TRBV7-2; tentatively, D is TRBD1 (6 bases). Germline V gives CDR1 SGHTA, CDR2 FQGNSA. V lost 0 bases to trimming and J lost 2 bases, with 14 bases between them. This CDR3 is built from 17 residues.

The CDR3: CASSSQGDTQYF. In nucleotides, the CDR3 is TGTGCCAGCAGCTCTCAGGGAGATACGCAGTATTTT. This rearrangement joins TRBV6-6 to TRBJ2-3, with D maybe TRBD1 (5 bases). CDR1 is MNHNY and CDR2 is SVGAGI in the germline V gene (reference sequence). Trimming removed 6 bases at V and 5 bases at J, with 9 bases between. The CDR3 contains 12 residues.

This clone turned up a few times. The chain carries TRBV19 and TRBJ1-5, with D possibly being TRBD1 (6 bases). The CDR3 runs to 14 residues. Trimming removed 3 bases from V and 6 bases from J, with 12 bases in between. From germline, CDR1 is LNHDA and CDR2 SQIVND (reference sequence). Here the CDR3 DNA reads TGTGCCAGTAGTATCGTTCAAGGGGGTCAGCCCCAGCATTTT. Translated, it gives CASSIVQGGQPQHF.

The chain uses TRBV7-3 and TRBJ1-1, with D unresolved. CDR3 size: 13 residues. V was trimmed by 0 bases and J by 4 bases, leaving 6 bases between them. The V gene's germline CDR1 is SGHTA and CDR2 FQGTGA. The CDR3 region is CASSLTGSTEAFF. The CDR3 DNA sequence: TGTGCCAGCAGCTTAACAGGGAGCACTGAAGCTTTCTTT.

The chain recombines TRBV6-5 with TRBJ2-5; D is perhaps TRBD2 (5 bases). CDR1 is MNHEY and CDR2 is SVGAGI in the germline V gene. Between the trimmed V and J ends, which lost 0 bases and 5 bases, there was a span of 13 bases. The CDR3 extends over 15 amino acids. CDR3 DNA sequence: TGTGCCAGCAGTTACTCGGAGGTGGCGCGGGAGACCCAGTACTTC. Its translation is CASSYSEVARETQYF.

CDR3 in DNA: TGTGCCAGCAGTTACCGGTCTAGCAGCTACAATGAGCAGTTCTTC. Translation: CASSYRSSSYNEQFF. The gene calls are TRBV6-5 and TRBJ2-1; weak D call: TRBD2 (5 bases). Trimming took 2 bases from V and 3 from J, leaving 11 bases between them. The CDR3 spans 15 residues. The germline gives CDR1 MNHEY, CDR2 SVGAGI.

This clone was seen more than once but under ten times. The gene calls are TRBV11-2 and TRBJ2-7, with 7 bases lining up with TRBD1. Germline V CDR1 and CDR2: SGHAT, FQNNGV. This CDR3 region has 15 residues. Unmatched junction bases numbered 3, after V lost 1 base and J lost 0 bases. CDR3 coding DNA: TGTGCCAGCAGCTTAGGGGGACAGAGCTCCTACGAGCAGTACTTC. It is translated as CASSLGGQSSYEQYF.

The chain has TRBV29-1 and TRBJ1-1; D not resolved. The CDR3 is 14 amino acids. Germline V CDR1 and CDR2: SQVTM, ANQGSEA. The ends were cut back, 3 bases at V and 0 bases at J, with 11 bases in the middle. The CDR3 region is CSVEQYRLNTEAFF. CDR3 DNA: TGCAGCGTTGAGCAGTACCGCCTGAACACTGAAGCTTTCTTT.

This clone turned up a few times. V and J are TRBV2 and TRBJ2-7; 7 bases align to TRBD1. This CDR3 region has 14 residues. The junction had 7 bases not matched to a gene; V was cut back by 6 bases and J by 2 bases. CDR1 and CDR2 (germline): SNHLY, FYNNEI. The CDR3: CASRRDQGAYEQYF. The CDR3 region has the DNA TGTGCCAGCAGGAGGGACCAGGGGGCCTACGAGCAGTACTTC.

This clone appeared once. The DNA of the CDR3 is TGTGCCATCAGTGAGTCCGGTAGCGGGGGGGCCGCAGAGACCCAGTACTTC. Translation gives CAISESGSGGAAETQYF. This chain connects TRBV10-3 to TRBJ2-5, with 11 bases that match TRBD2. The CDR3 runs 17 residues. Germline trimming cut 0 bases from V and 4 bases from J; bases unmatched to any gene: 7. Germline V gene lookup returns CDR1 ENHRY and CDR2 SYGVKD.

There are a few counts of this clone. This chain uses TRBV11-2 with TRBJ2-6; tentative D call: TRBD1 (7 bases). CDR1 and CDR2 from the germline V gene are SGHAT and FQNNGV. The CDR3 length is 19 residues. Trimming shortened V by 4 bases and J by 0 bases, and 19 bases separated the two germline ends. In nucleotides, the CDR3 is TGTGCCAGCAGCTCCTTCGGCGGGGACAGTAACTCTGGGGCCAACGTCCTGACTTTC. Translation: CASSSFGGDSNSGANVLTF.

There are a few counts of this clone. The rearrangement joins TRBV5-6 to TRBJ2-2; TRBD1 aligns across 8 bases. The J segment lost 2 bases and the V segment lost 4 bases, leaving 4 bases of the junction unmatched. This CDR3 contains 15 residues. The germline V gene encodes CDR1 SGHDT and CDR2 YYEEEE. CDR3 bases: TGTGCCAGCAGCATGGGACAGGCCAACACCGGGGAGCTGTTTTTT. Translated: CASSMGQANTGELFF.

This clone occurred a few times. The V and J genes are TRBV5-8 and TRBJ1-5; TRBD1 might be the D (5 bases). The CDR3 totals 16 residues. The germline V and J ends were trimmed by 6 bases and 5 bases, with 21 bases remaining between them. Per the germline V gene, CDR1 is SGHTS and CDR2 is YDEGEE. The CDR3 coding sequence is TGTGCCAGCAACCTTTACCGGGACGGAGGGTATCAGCCCCAGCATTTT. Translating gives CASNLYRDGGYQPQHF. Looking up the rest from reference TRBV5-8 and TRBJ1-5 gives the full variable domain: EAGVTQSPTHLIKTRGQQATLRCSPISGHTSVYWYQQALGLGLQFLLWYDEGEERNRGNFPPRFSGRQFPNYSSELNVNALELEDSALYLCASNLYRDGGYQPQHFGDGTRLSIL.

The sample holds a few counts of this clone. CDR3 DNA sequence: TGTGCCAGCAGCCCAAGGGTGGGGCAGATCTATGGCTACACCTTC. It is translated as CASSPRVGQIYGYTF. The chain employs TRBV7-6 and TRBJ1-2, with D tentatively TRBD1 (5 bases). The length of the CDR3 is 15 residues. CDR1 is SGHVS and CDR2 is FNYEAQ in the germline V gene. Between the trimmed V and J ends, which lost 5 bases and 4 bases, there was a span of 17 bases.

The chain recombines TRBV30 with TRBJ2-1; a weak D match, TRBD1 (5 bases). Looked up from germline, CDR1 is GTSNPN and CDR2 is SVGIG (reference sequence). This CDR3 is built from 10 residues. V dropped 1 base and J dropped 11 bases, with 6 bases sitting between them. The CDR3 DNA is TGTGCCTGGAGTGAGGGGAAGCAGTTCTTC. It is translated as CAWSEGKQFF.

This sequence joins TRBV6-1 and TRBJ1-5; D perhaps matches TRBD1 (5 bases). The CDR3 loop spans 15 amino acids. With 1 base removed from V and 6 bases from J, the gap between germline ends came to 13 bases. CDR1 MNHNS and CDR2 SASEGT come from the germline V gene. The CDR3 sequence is CASSEVGRGSQPQHF. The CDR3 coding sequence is TGTGCCAGCAGTGAAGTTGGGAGGGGTAGTCAGCCCCAGCATTTT.

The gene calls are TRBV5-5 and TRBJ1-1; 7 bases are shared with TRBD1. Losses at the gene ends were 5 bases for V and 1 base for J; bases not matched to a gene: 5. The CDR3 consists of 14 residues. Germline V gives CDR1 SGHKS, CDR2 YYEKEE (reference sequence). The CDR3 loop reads CASSWGQKNTEAFF. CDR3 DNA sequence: TGTGCCAGCAGTTGGGGACAGAAGAACACTGAAGCTTTCTTT.